This T cell receptor (beta chain) was retrieved from a study of blood T cell repertoires in COVID-19. Study background: Both acute and convalescent COVID-19 samples were obtained from the United States, Italy and Spain.

The repertoire was sequenced with immunoSEQ multiplex PCR; TCRdb's copy has only in-frame clones and lacks some. The sample lists roughly 50,000 clones, approximately 91% occurring once. There are 13 residues in the CDR3. Per the germline V gene, CDR1 is LGHDT and CDR2 is YNNKEL (reference sequence). V was clipped by 6 bases and J by 10 bases, with 18 bases between them. The genes are TRBV3-1 (or the pseudogene TRBV3-2) and TRBJ2-5, with D perhaps TRBD2 (5 bases). The sequence derives from a man aged 50 to 60 with acute or convalescent COVID-19. The specimen sequenced was peripheral blood. CDR3 sequence reads: CASSRTQDSGQYF. Written as DNA, the CDR3 is TGTGCCAGCAGTCGGACTCAGGATTCGGGCCAGTACTTC.